The clone carrying this T cell receptor (beta chain) was detected ten times or more. The antigen remains undetermined. The data belong to a study of T cells after yellow fever vaccination. Study overall: Preparing low-cell-number fractions relied on SMART-Seq v4 Ultra Low Input. Study-wide results and caveats: Some clonotypes, a small share, were shared between CD4 and CD8 compartments. Researchers report a weaker secondary response that nonetheless peaked faster, day 5 versus 15.

MiXCR was run by TCRdb on the 5' RACE reads, yielding one entry per CDR3 protein. The table has about 69,000 distinct CDR3 sequences, 5.5% to 7.5% seen once. Germline V gene lookup returns CDR1 SGHRS and CDR2 YFSETQ. The V gene lost 4 bases and the J gene lost 5 bases, with 15 bases spanning the gap. This CDR3 is built from 14 residues. V gene TRBV5-1 combines with J gene TRBJ1-2, with D possibly being TRBD1 (6 bases). The source is a man between 18 and 35 years old who received the YFV17D yellow fever vaccine. This material consisted of CD4+ T cells sorted from PBMCs, taken approximately 15 days after the first yellow fever vaccination. CDR3 DNA sequence: TGCGCCAGCAGCCTCGGAGACAGGCCTTATGGCTACACCTTC. Amino acid sequence: CASSLGDRPYGYTF.